A selection of T cell receptor beta chains follows, all from one sample in a study of blood T cell repertoires in COVID-19. TCRdb keeps only in-frame clones here, not all; method: immunoSEQ multiplex PCR. The data contain under 200,000 clones, under 85% of them singletons. Source material: peripheral blood. These receptors all stem from a middle-aged woman with acute or convalescent COVID-19. CDR3s include the opening cysteine and the closing phenylalanine or tryptophan. D genes are given only for firm matches. Clone size appears in some rows only: once, few, many, or a class for an expanded clone.

>TRBV18|TRBJ1-4|-|-
CASSPTTGGEKLFF
TGTGCCAGCTCACCAACAACGGGAGGGGAAAAACTGTTTTTT
>TRBV30|TRBJ2-5|-|-
CACSRGSGQETQYF
TGTGCCTGCTCCCGCGGTAGCGGACAAGAGACCCAGTACTTC
>TRBV16|TRBJ2-1|-|-
CASSQSDGGKSYNEQFF
TGTGCCAGCAGCCAATCCGATGGGGGGAAATCCTACAATGAGCAGTTCTTC
>TRBV3-1/TRBV3-2|TRBJ2-5|once|-
CASSQGAAGGIETQYF
TGTGCCAGCAGCCAAGGTGCTGCCGGGGGTATAGAGACCCAGTACTTC
>TRBV7-9|TRBJ2-6|-|-
CASSEVGSGANVLTF
TGTGCCAGCTCTGAAGTCGGCTCTGGGGCCAACGTCCTGACTTTC
>TRBV21-1|TRBJ2-7|-|-
CASSAKLRGPSYEQYF
TGTGCCAGCAGCGCAAAACTCAGGGGGCCCTCCTACGAGCAGTACTTC
>TRBV15|TRBJ2-7|-|-
CATSRAVTGTYEQYF
TGTGCCACCAGCAGAGCGGTAACAGGCACCTACGAGCAGTACTTC
>TRBV3-1/TRBV3-2|TRBJ2-1|-|-
CASSSYNEQFF
TGTGCCAGCAGTAGCTACAATGAGCAGTTCTTC
>TRBV19|TRBJ2-1|-|-
CASNSGGAYNEQFF
TGTGCCAGTAATAGCGGCGGAGCCTACAATGAGCAGTTCTTC
>TRBV18|TRBJ1-1|once|TRBD1
CASSPRQGAAGTEAFF
TGTGCCAGCTCACCCAGACAGGGCGCTGCGGGCACTGAAGCTTTCTTT
>TRBV7-6|TRBJ2-7|-|-
CASSFAPGQQREQYF
TGTGCCAGCAGCTTTGCGCCAGGGCAGCAACGAGAGCAGTACTTC
>TRBV10-3|TRBJ2-5|-|-
CAPRPSARFGETQYF
TGTGCCCCCCGACCCAGCGCTAGATTCGGAGAGACCCAGTACTTC
>TRBV2|TRBJ1-1|few|TRBD1
CASRGQRHTEAFF
TGTGCCAGCAGGGGACAGAGACACACTGAAGCTTTCTTT
>TRBV19|TRBJ1-1|-|TRBD1
CASSIPRQGAGTEAFF
TGTGCCAGTAGTATACCCCGTCAGGGGGCCGGAACTGAAGCTTTCTTT
>TRBV18|TRBJ2-2|-|-
CASSPSGELFF
TGTGCCAGCTCACCCTCCGGGGAGCTGTTTTTT
>TRBV7-9|TRBJ2-1|-|TRBD1
CASRSGTGGYNEQFF
TGTGCCAGCAGGTCCGGGACAGGGGGGTACAATGAGCAGTTCTTC
>TRBV12-3/TRBV12-4|TRBJ2-2|few|-
CASSPGLGELFF
TGTGCCAGCAGCCCGGGGTTGGGGGAGCTGTTTTTT
>TRBV11-2|TRBJ2-1|-|TRBD1
CASSRTGGIDEQFF
TGTGCCAGCAGTCGAACAGGGGGAATCGATGAGCAGTTCTTC
>TRBV7-8|TRBJ1-2|-|-
CASSLDPRQGYGYTF
TGTGCCAGCAGCTTAGATCCTAGGCAGGGCTATGGCTACACCTTC
>TRBV6-5|TRBJ1-4|once|TRBD1
CATRTTGSNEKLFF
TGTGCCACCCGCACGACAGGGTCCAATGAAAAACTGTTTTTT
>TRBV20-1|TRBJ1-2|-|-
CSASGYGYTF
TGCAGTGCTTCAGGCTATGGCTACACCTTC
>TRBV27|TRBJ2-5|-|TRBD2
CASSPSGGPETQYF
TGTGCCAGCAGTCCCAGCGGGGGGCCTGAGACCCAGTACTTC
>TRBV2|TRBJ1-6|-|-
CASSNGRESSYNSPLHF
TGTGCCAGCAGTAACGGACGGGAGTCCTCCTATAATTCACCCCTCCACTTT
>TRBV28|TRBJ2-7|-|-
CASSFDLRGSGAYEQYF
TGTGCCAGCAGTTTCGACCTGCGGGGTTCGGGGGCCTACGAGCAGTACTTC
>TRBV19|TRBJ1-5|once|TRBD1
CASRGQGAGWDQPQHF
TGTGCCAGTAGAGGACAGGGGGCCGGGTGGGATCAGCCCCAGCATTTT
>TRBV10-3|TRBJ2-7|-|-
CAISETGDEQYF
TGTGCCATCAGTGAGACAGGTGACGAGCAGTACTTC